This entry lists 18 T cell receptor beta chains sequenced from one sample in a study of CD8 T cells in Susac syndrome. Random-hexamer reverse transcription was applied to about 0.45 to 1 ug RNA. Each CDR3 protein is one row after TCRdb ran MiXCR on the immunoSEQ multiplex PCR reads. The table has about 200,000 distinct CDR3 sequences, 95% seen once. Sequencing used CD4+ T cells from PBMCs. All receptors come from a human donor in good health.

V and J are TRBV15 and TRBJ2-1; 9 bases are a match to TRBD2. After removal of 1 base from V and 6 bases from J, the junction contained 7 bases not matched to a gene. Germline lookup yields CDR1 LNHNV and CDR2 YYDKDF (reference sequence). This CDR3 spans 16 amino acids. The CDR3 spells CATSRGSSGSSNEQFF. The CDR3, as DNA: TGTGCCACCAGCAGAGGAAGTAGCGGGAGTTCCAATGAGCAGTTCTTC.

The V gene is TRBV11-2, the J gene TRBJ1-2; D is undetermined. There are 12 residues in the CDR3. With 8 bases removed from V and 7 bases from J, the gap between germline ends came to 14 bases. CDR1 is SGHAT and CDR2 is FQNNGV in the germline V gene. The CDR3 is CASYGRPGGYTF. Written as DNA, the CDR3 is TGTGCCAGCTACGGGAGGCCTGGTGGCTACACCTTC.

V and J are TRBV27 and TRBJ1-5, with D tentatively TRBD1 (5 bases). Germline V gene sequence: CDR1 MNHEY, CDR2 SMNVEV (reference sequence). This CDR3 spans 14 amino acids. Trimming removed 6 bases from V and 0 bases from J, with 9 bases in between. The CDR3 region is CASRSGDSNQPQHF. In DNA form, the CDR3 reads TGTGCCAGCAGGTCGGGGGATAGCAATCAGCCCCAGCATTTT.

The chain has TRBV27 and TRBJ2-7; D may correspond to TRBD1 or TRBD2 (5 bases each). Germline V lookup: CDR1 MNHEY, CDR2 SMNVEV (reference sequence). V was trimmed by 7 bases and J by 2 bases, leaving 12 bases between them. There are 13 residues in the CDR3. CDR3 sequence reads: CASKRDGAYEQYF. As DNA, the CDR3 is TGTGCCAGCAAAAGGGACGGAGCCTACGAGCAGTACTTC.

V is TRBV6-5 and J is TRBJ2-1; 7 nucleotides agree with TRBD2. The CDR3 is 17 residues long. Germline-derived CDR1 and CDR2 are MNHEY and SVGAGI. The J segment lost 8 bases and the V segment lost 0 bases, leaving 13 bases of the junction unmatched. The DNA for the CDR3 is TGTGCCAGCAGTTACTCGAGACAAAGGGCGGGAGAAGATGAGCAGTTCTTC. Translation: CASSYSRQRAGEDEQFF.

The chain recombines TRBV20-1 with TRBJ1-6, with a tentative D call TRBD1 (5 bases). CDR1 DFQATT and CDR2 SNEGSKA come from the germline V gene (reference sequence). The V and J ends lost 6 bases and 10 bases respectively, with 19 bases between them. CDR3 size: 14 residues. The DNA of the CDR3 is TGCAGTGCCCATATGGGGCAACTCGGATCACCCCTCCACTTT. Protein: CSAHMGQLGSPLHF.

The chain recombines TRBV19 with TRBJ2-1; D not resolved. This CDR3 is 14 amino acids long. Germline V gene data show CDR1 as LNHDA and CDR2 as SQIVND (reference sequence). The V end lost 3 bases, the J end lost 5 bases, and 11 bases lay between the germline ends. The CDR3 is CASSIRQFNNEQFF. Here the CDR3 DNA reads TGTGCCAGTAGTATCCGGCAGTTTAACAATGAGCAGTTCTTC.

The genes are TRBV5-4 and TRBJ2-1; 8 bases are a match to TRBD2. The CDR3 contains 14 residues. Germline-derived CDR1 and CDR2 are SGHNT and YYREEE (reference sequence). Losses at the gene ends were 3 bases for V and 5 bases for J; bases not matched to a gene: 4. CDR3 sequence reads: CASSSTSDHNEQFF. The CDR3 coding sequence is TGTGCCAGCAGCTCGACTAGCGACCACAATGAGCAGTTCTTC.

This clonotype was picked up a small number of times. The CDR3 region has the DNA TGTGCCAGCAGCTTATCCGTCGATGAGCAGTTCTTC. This translates into CASSLSVDEQFF. V usage is TRBV7-2 and J usage is TRBJ2-1; D gene unclear. This CDR3 has 12 residues. Trimming took off 2 bases at V and 8 bases at J, with 7 bases between the two ends. In germline, CDR1 is SGHTA, CDR2 FQGNSA.

The CDR3 region is CASRTGSDDQPQHF. The CDR3 DNA sequence: TGTGCCAGCAGAACAGGATCCGATGACCAGCCCCAGCATTTT. The chain combines TRBV12-3 or TRBV12-4 with TRBJ1-5; TRBD1 is a possible D gene (5 bases). The CDR3 sequence is 14 residues long. V lost 6 bases and J lost 7, with 16 bases in between.

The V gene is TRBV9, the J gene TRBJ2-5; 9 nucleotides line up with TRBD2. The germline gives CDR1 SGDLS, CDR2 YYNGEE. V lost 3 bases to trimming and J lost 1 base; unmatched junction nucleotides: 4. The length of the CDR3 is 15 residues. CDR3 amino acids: CASSAGLARQETQYF. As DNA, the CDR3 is TGTGCCAGCAGCGCGGGACTAGCTCGCCAAGAGACCCAGTACTTC.

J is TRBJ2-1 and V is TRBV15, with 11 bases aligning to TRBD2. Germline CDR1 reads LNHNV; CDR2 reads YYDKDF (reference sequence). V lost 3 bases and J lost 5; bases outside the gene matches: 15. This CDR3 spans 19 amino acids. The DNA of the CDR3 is TGTGCCACCAGCAGGCTTCTTCAAATAGCGGGAGGGTTCGACAATGAGCAGTTCTTC. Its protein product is CATSRLLQIAGGFDNEQFF.

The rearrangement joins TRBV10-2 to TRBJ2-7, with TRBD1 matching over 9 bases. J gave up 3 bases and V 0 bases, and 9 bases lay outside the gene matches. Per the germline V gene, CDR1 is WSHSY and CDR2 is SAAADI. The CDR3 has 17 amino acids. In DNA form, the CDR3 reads TGCGCCAGCAGTGAGTCCCCGGGGACAGGGATCGTCTACGAGCAGTACTTC. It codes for CASSESPGTGIVYEQYF.

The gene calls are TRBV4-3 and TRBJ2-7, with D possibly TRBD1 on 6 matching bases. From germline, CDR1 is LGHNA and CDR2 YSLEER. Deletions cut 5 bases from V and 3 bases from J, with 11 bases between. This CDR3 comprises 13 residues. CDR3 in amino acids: CASSGQFGYEQYF. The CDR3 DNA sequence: TGCGCCAGCAGCGGACAGTTCGGCTACGAGCAGTACTTC.

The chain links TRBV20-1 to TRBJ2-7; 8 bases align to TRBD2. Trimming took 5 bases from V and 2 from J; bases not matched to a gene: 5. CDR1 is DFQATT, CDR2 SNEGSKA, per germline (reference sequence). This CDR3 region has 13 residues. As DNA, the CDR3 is TGCAGTGCTCGTCGGGGGGGGGCCTACGAGCAGTACTTC. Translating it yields CSARRGGAYEQYF.

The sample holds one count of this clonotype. The CDR3 is CATSTGTGLLPQFF. CDR3 nucleotide sequence: TGTGCCACCAGCACCGGGACAGGGCTCCTACCGCAGTTCTTC. The chain joins TRBV24-1 to TRBJ2-1, with 9 bases fitting TRBD1. The CDR3 has 14 residues. The germline V gene encodes CDR1 KGHDR and CDR2 SFDVKD. V lost 7 bases and J lost 12; bases outside the gene matches: 12.

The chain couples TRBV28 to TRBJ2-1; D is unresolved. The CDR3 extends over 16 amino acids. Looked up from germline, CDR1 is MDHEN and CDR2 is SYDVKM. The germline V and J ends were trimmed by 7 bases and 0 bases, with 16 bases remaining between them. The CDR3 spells CASTGLMLISYNEQFF. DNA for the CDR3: TGTGCCAGCACCGGTTTGATGCTCATCTCCTACAATGAGCAGTTCTTC.

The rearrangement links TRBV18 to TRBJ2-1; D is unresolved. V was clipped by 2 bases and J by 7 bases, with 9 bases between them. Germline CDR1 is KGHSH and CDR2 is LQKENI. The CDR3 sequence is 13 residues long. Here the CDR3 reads CASSPLDGNEQFF. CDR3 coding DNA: TGTGCCAGCTCACCATTAGACGGTAATGAGCAGTTCTTC.